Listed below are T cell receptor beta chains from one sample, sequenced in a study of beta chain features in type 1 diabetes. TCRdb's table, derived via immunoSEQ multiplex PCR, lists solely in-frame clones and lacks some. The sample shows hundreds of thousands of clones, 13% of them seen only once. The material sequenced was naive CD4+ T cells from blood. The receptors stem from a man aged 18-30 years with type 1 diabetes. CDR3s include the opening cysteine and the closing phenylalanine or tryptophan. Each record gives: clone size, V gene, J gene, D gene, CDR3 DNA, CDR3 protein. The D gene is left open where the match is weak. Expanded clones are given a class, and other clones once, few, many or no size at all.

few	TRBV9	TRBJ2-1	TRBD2	TGTGCCAGCAGCGAGACTAGCGGGGGGGCCAATGAGCAGTTCTTC	CASSETSGGANEQFF
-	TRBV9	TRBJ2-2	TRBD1	TGTGCCAGCAGCGCCCGGGACAGGGAGGTCACCGGGGAGCTGTTTTTT	CASSARDREVTGELFF
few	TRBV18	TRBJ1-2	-	TGTGCCAGCTCACTCCCGACCCCGATCGGTGGCTACACCTTC	CASSLPTPIGGYTF
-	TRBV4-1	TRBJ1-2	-	TGCGCCAGCAGCCGAAGCGGGGGCTCCGAAAACTATGGCTACACCTTC	CASSRSGGSENYGYTF
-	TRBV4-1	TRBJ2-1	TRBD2	TGCGCCAGCAGCCCTTTCGGCGGGGGGGAAGACAATGAGCAGTTCTTC	CASSPFGGGEDNEQFF
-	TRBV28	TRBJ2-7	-	TGTGCCAGCACTACGAGCTCCTACGAGCAGTACTTC	CASTTSSYEQYF
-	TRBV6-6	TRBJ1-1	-	TGTGCCAGCAGGGAAGTGGGCACTGAAGCTTTCTTT	CASREVGTEAFF
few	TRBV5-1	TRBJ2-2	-	TGCGCCAGCAGCTTCGCCGGGGAGCTGTTTTTT	CASSFAGELFF
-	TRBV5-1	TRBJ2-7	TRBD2	TGCGCCAGCAGCCCCGACTCGCGGGGGGGCTTAAGCTACGAGCAGTACTTC	CASSPDSRGGLSYEQYF
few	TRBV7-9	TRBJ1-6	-	TGTGCCAGCAGCCAACGCTTAGGTCTCAATAATTCACCCCTCCACTTT	CASSQRLGLNNSPLHF
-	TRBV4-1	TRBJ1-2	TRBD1	TGCGCCAGCGGGGACAGGGCGAGCTATGGCTACACCTTC	CASGDRASYGYTF
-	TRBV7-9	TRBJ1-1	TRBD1	TGTGCCAGCGGACAGGGATGGACTGAAGCTTTCTTT	CASGQGWTEAFF
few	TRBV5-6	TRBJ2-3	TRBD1	TGTGCCAGCAGCTTGCTCGACAGGGGGACGGCGCAGTATTTT	CASSLLDRGTAQYF
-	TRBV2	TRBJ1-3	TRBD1	TGTGCCAGCAGTCCGGACAGGACGATTGGAAACACCATATATTTT	CASSPDRTIGNTIYF
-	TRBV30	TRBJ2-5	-	TGTGCCTGGAGTGTACTGGACGTAGAGACCCAGTACTTC	CAWSVLDVETQYF
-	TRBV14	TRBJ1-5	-	TGTGCCAGCAGCCAAGCTGTCAATCAGCCCCAGCATTTT	CASSQAVNQPQHF
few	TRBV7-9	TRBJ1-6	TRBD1	TGTGCCAGCAGCTCCGGACAGGGGTTCATCGGATCACCCCTCCACTTT	CASSSGQGFIGSPLHF
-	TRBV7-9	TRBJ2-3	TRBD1	TGTGCCAGCAGCCCAGAGTGGGACAGTAGCACAGATACGCAGTATTTT	CASSPEWDSSTDTQYF
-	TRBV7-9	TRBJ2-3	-	TGTGCCAGCAGCTTCCCCCATTCTGGGACTAGCACAGATACGCAGTATTTT	CASSFPHSGTSTDTQYF
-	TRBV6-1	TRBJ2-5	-	TGTGCCAGCAGATGGACAGTTCAAGAGACCCAGTACTTC	CASRWTVQETQYF
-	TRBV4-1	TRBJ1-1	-	TGCGCCAGCAGCCAGATACGTCGAAACATGAACACTGAAGCTTTCTTT	CASSQIRRNMNTEAFF
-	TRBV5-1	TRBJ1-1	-	TGCGCCAGCAGCTTGGTCGGCAGGCCGAACACTGAAGCTTTCTTT	CASSLVGRPNTEAFF
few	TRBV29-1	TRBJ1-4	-	TGCAGCGCAGGTGCCCCCGGGACATTGAACGAAAAACTGTTTTTT	CSAGAPGTLNEKLFF
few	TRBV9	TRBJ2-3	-	TGTGCCAGCAGCGTAGTTGGGGAAGGGACAGATACGCAGTATTTT	CASSVVGEGTDTQYF
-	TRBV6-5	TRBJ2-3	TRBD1	TGTGCCAGCAGTTACGGACAGGGTCCAGATACGCAGTATTTT	CASSYGQGPDTQYF
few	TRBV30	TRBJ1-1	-	TGTGCCTGGACTATCAGTTTGAACACTGAAGCTTTCTTT	CAWTISLNTEAFF
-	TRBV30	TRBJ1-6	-	TGTGCCTGGATGGGGCCCGGGACTGGGAATTCACCCCTCCACTTC	CAWMGPGTGNSPLHF
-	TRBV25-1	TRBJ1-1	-	TGTGCCAGCAGTGGCTGGGATGAAGCTTTCTTT	CASSGWDEAFF
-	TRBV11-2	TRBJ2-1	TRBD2	TGTGCCAGCAGCTTGGGGACTAGTAACGAGCAGTTCTTC	CASSLGTSNEQFF
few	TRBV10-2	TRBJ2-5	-	TGCGCCAGCAGGGAGGGGAGGGAGACCCAGTACTTC	CASREGRETQYF
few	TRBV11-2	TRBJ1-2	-	TGTGCCAGCAGCTTAGGAGAATCTATTGGCGGCTACACCTTC	CASSLGESIGGYTF
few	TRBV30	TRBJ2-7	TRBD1	TGTGCCTGGAGTGTACAGGGGTATGACTCCTACGAGCAGTACTTC	CAWSVQGYDSYEQYF
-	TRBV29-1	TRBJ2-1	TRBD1	TGCAGCGCCTCGGACAGGGTTTCCAATGAGCAGTTCTTC	CSASDRVSNEQFF
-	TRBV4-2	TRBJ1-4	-	TGTGCCAGCAGCCCTGACCCCGATAATGAAAAACTGTTTTTT	CASSPDPDNEKLFF
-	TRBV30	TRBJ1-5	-	TGTGCCTGGAGTAATCTTGGGTACAGTCAGCCCCAGCATTTT	CAWSNLGYSQPQHF
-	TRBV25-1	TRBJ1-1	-	TGTGCCAGCAGTGAGACTACAGGGTCTGAAGCTTTCTTT	CASSETTGSEAFF
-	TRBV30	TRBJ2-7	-	TGTGCCTGGGGACAGCATTACGAGCAGTACTTC	CAWGQHYEQYF
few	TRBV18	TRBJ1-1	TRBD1	TGTGCCAGCTCACAGGGACAGGGAGTAAGTACTGAAGCTTTCTTT	CASSQGQGVSTEAFF
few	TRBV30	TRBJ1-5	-	TGTGCCTGGAGTGGGACACCTAGCAATCAGCCCCAGCATTTT	CAWSGTPSNQPQHF
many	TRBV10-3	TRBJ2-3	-	TGTGCCGCCCGGACGGAAGATACGCAGTATTTT	CAARTEDTQYF
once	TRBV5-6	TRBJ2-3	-	TGTGCCAGCAGCTTGAGGGAGACAGATACGCAGTATTTT	CASSLRETDTQYF
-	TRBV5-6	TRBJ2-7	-	TGTGCCAGCAGCTTGGACAGGGACTCCTACGAGCAGTACTTC	CASSLDRDSYEQYF
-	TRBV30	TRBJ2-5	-	TGTGCCTGGGGGCAAGGGGCCCAAGAGACCCAGTACTTC	CAWGQGAQETQYF
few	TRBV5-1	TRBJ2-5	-	TGCGCCAGCAGCTTCGTCAAGGGGACCTTTCCCCAAGAGACCCAGTACTTC	CASSFVKGTFPQETQYF
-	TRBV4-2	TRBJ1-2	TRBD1	TGTGCCAGCAGCCAAGATGCGAAGCCAGGGGGTGACTATGGCTACACCTTC	CASSQDAKPGGDYGYTF
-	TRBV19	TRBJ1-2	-	TGTGCCAGTAGTACCCCGGACACTACTAACTATGGCTACACCTTC	CASSTPDTTNYGYTF
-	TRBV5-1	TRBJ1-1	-	TGCGCCAGCAGCGGAACCCGGGGCCTTGAAGCTTTCTTT	CASSGTRGLEAFF
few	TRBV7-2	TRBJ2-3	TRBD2	TGTGCCAGCAGCTCCGGACTAGCGGGGGGCACAGATACGCAGTATTTT	CASSSGLAGGTDTQYF
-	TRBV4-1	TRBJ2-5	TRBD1	TGCGCCAGCAGCGTTCTTTGGGGGACAGGCATGGAGACCCAGTACTTC	CASSVLWGTGMETQYF
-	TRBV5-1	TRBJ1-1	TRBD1	TGCGCCAGCAGCTTTCGACAGGGTAGTATTCGGAGCACTGAAGCTTTCTTT	CASSFRQGSIRSTEAFF
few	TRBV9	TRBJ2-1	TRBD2	TGTGCCAGCAGCCCAGGACTAGCGGAGTCGAGCTCCTACAATGAGCAGTTCTTC	CASSPGLAESSSYNEQFF
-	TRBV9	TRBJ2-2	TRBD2	TGTGCCAGCAGTTTAGGTGGACTAGACGCCGGGGAGCTGTTTTTT	CASSLGGLDAGELFF
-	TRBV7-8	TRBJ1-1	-	TGTGCCAGCAGCTTAGGTCGACCCTTAAGGACTGAAGCTTTCTTT	CASSLGRPLRTEAFF
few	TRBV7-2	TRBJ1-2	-	TGTGCCAGCAGCTCCCAGGGTTATGGCTACACCTTC	CASSSQGYGYTF
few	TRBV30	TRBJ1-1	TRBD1	TGTGCCTGGTTGGGACAGGGGGCCGGGAACACTGAAGCTTTCTTT	CAWLGQGAGNTEAFF
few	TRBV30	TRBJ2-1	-	TGTGCCTGGAGTTCCAGTGACAATGAGCAGTTCTTC	CAWSSSDNEQFF
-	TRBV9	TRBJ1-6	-	TGTGCCAGCAGCGTAGGTCTTACGGATTCGAGTTCACCCCTCCACTTT	CASSVGLTDSSSPLHF
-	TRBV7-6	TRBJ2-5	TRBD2	TGTGCCAGCAGCCCAGGACTAGCGGAAGAGACCCAGTACTTC	CASSPGLAEETQYF
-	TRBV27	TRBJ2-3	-	TGTGCCAGCAGTTCCCCTACATCGGTCACGCCAGATACGCAGTATTTT	CASSSPTSVTPDTQYF